Shown below are 30 T cell receptor beta chains from a single sample sequenced in a study of blood T cell repertoires in COVID-19. Using immunoSEQ multiplex PCR, the repertoire was profiled, and TCRdb retains in-frame clones only, with some absent. The top ten clones hold less than 0.6% of a sample with 150,000 to 160,000 clones, more than 80% of them seen once. The sample comprised peripheral blood. The receptors come from a man aged 45 to 65 with acute or convalescent COVID-19.

This chain connects TRBV5-5 to TRBJ2-3; a weak D match, TRBD1 (7 bases). V was shortened by 2 bases and J by 5 bases, with 15 bases between the two germline ends. This CDR3 region has 15 residues. Germline CDR1 is SGHKS and CDR2 is YYEKEE (reference sequence). The CDR3 bases are TGTGCCAGCAGCTTCCCCGCAGGGGGGATAGATACGCAGTATTTT. This sequence encodes CASSFPAGGIDTQYF.

This clone was detected once. This chain joins TRBV9 and TRBJ2-1, with 7 bases that match TRBD2. The V gene's germline CDR1 is SGDLS and CDR2 YYNGEE. Germline trimming cut 2 bases from V and 3 bases from J; bases unmatched to any gene: 5. This CDR3 is built from 15 residues. Written as DNA, the CDR3 is TGTGCCAGCAGCGTCTCGGGACTACACTACAATGAGCAGTTCTTC. Its translation is CASSVSGLHYNEQFF.

The chain uses TRBV9 and TRBJ2-5, with D tentatively TRBD2 (6 bases). CDR3 length: 15 residues. V was clipped by 6 bases and J by 2 bases, with 17 bases between them. CDR1 and CDR2 (germline): SGDLS, YYNGEE. For the CDR3, the DNA is TGTGCCAGCACGCTTGGTTGGGGGGAGCAAGAGACCCAGTACTTC. This gives the protein CASTLGWGEQETQYF.

On this clone: Compared with germline, one end of the junction differs, possibly owing to a read error. This chain connects TRBV7-7 to TRBJ2-1; D possibly corresponds to TRBD2 (6 bases). This CDR3 contains 15 residues. Germline V CDR1 and CDR2: SSHAT, FNYEAQ (reference sequence). The CDR3 loop is CASSSGPAGNNEQFF. DNA of the CDR3: TGTGCTAGCAGCTCGGGACCCGCGGGGAACAATGAGCAGTTCTTC.

This sequence joins TRBV14 and TRBJ2-1; TRBD1 is a possible D gene (6 bases). From germline, CDR1 is SGHDN and CDR2 FVKESK. This CDR3 is built from 18 residues. Trimming pared 3 bases from V and 4 bases from J, leaving 22 bases between. The CDR3 reads CASSHSQGNSGTYNEQFF. CDR3 nucleotides: TGTGCCAGCAGCCACTCCCAGGGGAACAGCGGAACTTACAATGAGCAGTTCTTC.

J is TRBJ2-1 and V is TRBV7-9; D is perhaps TRBD2 (6 bases). The CDR3 is made up of 13 amino acids. V shed 6 bases and J shed 8 bases, with 14 bases lying between them. Germline V gene sequence: CDR1 SEHNR, CDR2 FQNEAQ (reference sequence). For the CDR3, the DNA is TGTGCCAGCAGGATCCTAGCGTTCGATGAGCAGTTCTTC. Its protein is CASRILAFDEQFF.

The rearrangement uses TRBV19 and TRBJ1-5, with D perhaps TRBD1 (6 bases). From germline, CDR1 is LNHDA and CDR2 SQIVND (reference sequence). The CDR3 extends over 13 amino acids. V gave up 3 bases and J gave up 6 bases, with 9 bases separating them. DNA for the CDR3: TGTGCCAGTAGTATCGACAGGTTTCAGCCCCAGCATTTT. The encoded protein is CASSIDRFQPQHF.

The chain couples TRBV10-3 to TRBJ2-1, with 8 bases fitting TRBD2. The CDR3 runs to 15 residues. The germline V gene has CDR1 ENHRY and CDR2 SYGVKD. The J segment lost 2 bases and the V segment lost 2 bases, leaving 2 bases of the junction unmatched. The CDR3 protein is CAISEQAGAYNEQFF. The CDR3 coding sequence is TGTGCCATCAGTGAGCAAGCGGGGGCCTACAATGAGCAGTTCTTC.

This sequence joins TRBV14 and TRBJ2-1; D perhaps matches TRBD2 (5 bases). In germline, CDR1 is SGHDN, CDR2 FVKESK. Trimming took 4 bases from V and 4 from J, leaving 8 bases between them. CDR3 length equals 13 residues. The CDR3 bases are TGTGCCAGCAGCCCTACGGGATACAATGAGCAGTTCTTC. Its protein product is CASSPTGYNEQFF.

This rearrangement joins TRBV7-2 to TRBJ1-5, with 9 bases lining up with TRBD1. Trimming cost V 5 bases and J 16 bases; bases outside gene matches: 9. The germline V gene encodes CDR1 SGHTA and CDR2 FQGNSA. The CDR3 length is 12 residues. CDR3 in amino acids: CASSLDRGIPHF. CDR3 nucleotide sequence: TGTGCCAGCAGCCTGGACAGGGGAATCCCTCATTTT.

Concerning this clone: Just one base apart from a much larger clone, this may be a read error. This sequence joins TRBV5-5 and TRBJ2-7; the D gene is possibly TRBD1 (6 bases). The CDR3 has 13 residues. Trimming removed 0 bases from V and 3 bases from J, with 7 bases in between. Germline assignment: CDR1 SGHKS and CDR2 YYEKEE (reference sequence). CDR3 loop: CASSLGTVYEQYV. DNA of the CDR3: TGTGCCAGCAGCTTGGGGACAGTCTACGAGCAGTACGTC.

The chain is built from TRBV6-1 and TRBJ2-2, with D possibly TRBD2 on 5 matching bases. The CDR3 spans 16 residues. Trimming removed 4 bases at V and 1 base at J, with 13 bases between. Germline lookup yields CDR1 MNHNS and CDR2 SASEGT. DNA for the CDR3: TGTGCCAGCAGTGTGGAGCGGCGCCTGAACACCGGGGAGCTGTTTTTT. Protein sequence: CASSVERRLNTGELFF.

This rearrangement joins TRBV6-6 to TRBJ1-5; TRBD1 might be the D (5 bases). Germline V gene data show CDR1 as MNHNY and CDR2 as SVGAGI (reference sequence). The CDR3 length is 15 residues. Trimming removed 4 bases from V and 5 bases from J, with 15 bases in between. This chain's CDR3 is CASSFTGVGDQPQHF. The CDR3 coding sequence is TGTGCCAGCAGTTTTACAGGTGTTGGTGATCAGCCCCAGCATTTT.

This clone was seen a single time. This chain joins TRBV7-9 and TRBJ1-6; no firm D call. Trimming stripped 3 bases from V and 0 bases from J, with 6 bases between. There are 15 residues in the CDR3. CDR1 is SEHNR, CDR2 FQNEAQ, per germline (reference sequence). This CDR3 reads CASSFASSYNSPLHF. In nucleotides, the CDR3 is TGTGCCAGCAGCTTCGCCAGCTCCTATAATTCACCCCTCCACTTT. The full variable domain, with the rest looked up from reference TRBV7-9 and TRBJ1-6, is DTGVSQNPRHKITKRGQNVTFRCDPISEHNRLYWYRQTLGQGPEFLTYFQNEAQLEKSRLLSDRFSAERPKGSFSTLEIQRTEQGDSAMYLCASSFASSYNSPLHFGNGTRLTVT.

This CDR3 is CASSFHPSLAGVADTQYF. The CDR3 bases are TGTGCCAGCAGCTTCCATCCTTCACTAGCGGGGGTGGCAGATACGCAGTATTTT. The chain joins TRBV7-2 to TRBJ2-3, with 11 bases matching TRBD2. V dropped 3 bases and J dropped 4; count of bases not matched to a gene: 12. Germline CDR1 SGHTA, CDR2 FQGNSA. The CDR3 covers 18 residues.

The chain couples TRBV5-6 to TRBJ2-1; the D is unclear. With 2 bases removed from V and 10 bases from J, the gap between germline ends came to 13 bases. CDR3 length: 13 amino acids. Germline V lookup: CDR1 SGHDT, CDR2 YYEEEE. Here the CDR3 DNA reads TGTGCCAGCAGCTTCTTGTCGGTAAAAGAGCAGTTCTTC. Its protein product is CASSFLSVKEQFF.

The chain carries TRBV7-9 and TRBJ2-1; TRBD1 matches at 9 bases. The V and J ends lost 5 bases and 1 base, in that order; junction bases with no gene match: 12. The length of the CDR3 is 18 residues. Germline V gene sequence: CDR1 SEHNR, CDR2 FQNEAQ (reference sequence). The chain's CDR3 is CASSPFRTGDLSYNEQFF. CDR3 DNA sequence: TGTGCCAGCAGCCCTTTTCGGACAGGGGATCTGTCCTACAATGAGCAGTTCTTC. Complete variable domain (other parts from reference TRBV7-9 and TRBJ2-1): DTGVSQNPRHKITKRGQNVTFRCDPISEHNRLYWYRQTLGQGPEFLTYFQNEAQLEKSRLLSDRFSAERPKGSFSTLEIQRTEQGDSAMYLCASSPFRTGDLSYNEQFFGPGTRLTVL.

This chain links TRBV3-1 (or the pseudogene TRBV3-2) with TRBJ1-1; D not resolved. Germline V CDR1 and CDR2: LGHDT, YNNKEL (reference sequence). There are 14 residues in the CDR3. V lost 1 base and J 0 bases, leaving 6 bases between the germline ends. The CDR3 loop reads CASSQAHLNTEAFF. CDR3 in DNA: TGTGCCAGCAGCCAAGCCCACTTGAACACTGAAGCTTTCTTT.

This clone was found a few times. V and J are TRBV9 and TRBJ2-5; weak D call: TRBD2 (6 bases). The CDR3 sequence is 14 residues long. The V and J ends lost 0 bases and 13 bases respectively, with 19 bases between them. Germline assignment: CDR1 SGDLS and CDR2 YYNGEE. CDR3 bases: TGTGCCAGCAGCGTAGACCCCGGGACGGGACTCGCGTACTTC. This sequence encodes CASSVDPGTGLAYF.

J is TRBJ1-1 and V is TRBV30, with 12 positions matching TRBD1. V was pared by 3 bases and J by 4 bases, with 12 bases of the junction left unmatched. The CDR3 runs 17 residues. Germline V gives CDR1 GTSNPN, CDR2 SVGIG (reference sequence). The chain's CDR3 is CAWRLPGQGALGTEAFF. The CDR3 DNA follows: TGTGCCTGGAGGTTACCGGGACAGGGGGCTCTTGGCACTGAAGCTTTCTTT.

The rearrangement links TRBV29-1 to TRBJ1-5, with D uncertain. This CDR3 spans 14 amino acids. The V and J ends lost 1 base and 5 bases respectively, with 12 bases between them. Germline assignment: CDR1 SQVTM and CDR2 ANQGSEA. CDR3 in amino acids: CSVEGPGVDQPQHF. In DNA form, the CDR3 reads TGCAGCGTTGAAGGCCCCGGGGTGGATCAGCCCCAGCATTTT. Together with reference TRBV29-1 and TRBJ1-5, the CDR3 gives the full variable domain: SAVISQKPSRDICQRGTSLTIQCQVDSQVTMMFWYRQQPGQSLTLIATANQGSEATYESGFVIDKFPISRPNLTFSTLTVSNMSPEDSSIYLCSVEGPGVDQPQHFGDGTRLSIL.

This chain uses TRBV29-1 with TRBJ1-1; D is perhaps TRBD1 (5 bases). The CDR3 loop spans 13 amino acids. V dropped 4 bases and J dropped 11 bases, with 20 bases sitting between them. The germline V gene has CDR1 SQVTM and CDR2 ANQGSEA. DNA for the CDR3: TGCAGCGTTGGAACAGGACAACCCATGTGGGCTTTCTTT. Amino acids: CSVGTGQPMWAFF.

The V call is TRBV7-2, the J call TRBJ2-1, with 10 nucleotides matching TRBD2. The CDR3 extends over 15 amino acids. V was pared by 6 bases and J by 0 bases, with 2 bases of the junction left unmatched. CDR1 and CDR2 (germline): SGHTA, FQGNSA. The CDR3 DNA reads as TGTGCCAGCAGTCCTAGCGGGAGCTCCTACAATGAGCAGTTCTTC. Protein sequence: CASSPSGSSYNEQFF.

This chain uses TRBV3-1 (or the pseudogene TRBV3-2) with TRBJ2-7; TRBD2 is a possible D gene (5 bases). V dropped 0 bases and J dropped 7 bases, with 13 bases sitting between them. Germline V gene lookup returns CDR1 LGHDT and CDR2 YNNKEL (reference sequence). This CDR3 is 14 amino acids long. CDR3 amino acids: CASSQEGGSGEQYV. The DNA for the CDR3 is TGTGCCAGCAGCCAAGAGGGCGGGTCGGGGGAGCAGTACGTC.

This chain uses TRBV7-9 with TRBJ2-2, with 8 positions matching TRBD1. Germline V gene sequence: CDR1 SEHNR, CDR2 FQNEAQ (reference sequence). There are 15 residues in the CDR3. The V segment lost 5 bases and the J segment 4 bases; nucleotides outside the gene matches: 6. CDR3 region: CASSLDRDSTGELFF. Written as DNA, the CDR3 is TGTGCCAGCAGCCTGGACAGGGATTCCACCGGGGAGCTGTTTTTT.

The V gene is TRBV2, the J gene TRBJ2-7, with 13 bases matching TRBD2. The CDR3 is 15 amino acids. Unmatched junction bases numbered 5, after V lost 7 bases and J lost 2 bases. Per the germline V gene, CDR1 is SNHLY and CDR2 is FYNNEI. Here the CDR3 reads CASTRGTSGAYEQYF. The CDR3 nucleotides read TGTGCCAGCACCCGAGGGACTAGCGGGGCCTACGAGCAGTACTTC. Looking up the rest from reference TRBV2 and TRBJ2-7 gives the full variable domain: EPEVTQTPSHQVTQMGQEVILRCVPISNHLYFYWYRQILGQKVEFLVSFYNNEISEKSEIFDDQFSVERPDGSNFTLKIRSTKLEDSAMYFCASTRGTSGAYEQYFGPGTRLTVT.

The CDR3 nucleotides are TGTGCCAGCAGAATTACTACAGGGGGCGAGCAGTACGTC. Translated, it gives CASRITTGGEQYV. The chain recombines TRBV6-6 with TRBJ2-7; 8 bases are a match to TRBD1. Germline V lookup: CDR1 MNHNY, CDR2 SVGAGI (reference sequence). The CDR3 sequence is 13 residues long. With V trimmed by 6 bases and J by 6 bases, 7 bases remained unmatched.

The chain uses TRBV6-5 and TRBJ1-6; 9 bases are shared with TRBD1. The length of the CDR3 is 15 residues. CDR1 and CDR2 (germline): MNHEY, SVGAGI. Trimming cost V 6 bases and J 2 bases; bases outside gene matches: 2. The CDR3 DNA reads TGTGCCAGCAGACAGGGGGCGGCCTATAATTCACCCCTCCACTTT. Translating it yields CASRQGAAYNSPLHF.

J is TRBJ1-1 and V is TRBV21-1. TRBV21-1 is marked as a pseudogene. The length of the CDR3 is 11 residues. DNA of the CDR3: TGTGCCAGGATCCAGGGACTTGAAGCTTTCTTT. Amino acid sequence: CARIQGLEAFF.

The chain uses TRBV27 and TRBJ1-6; the match to TRBD1 covers 7 bases. The V gene end was trimmed by 5 bases and the J gene end by 7 bases; junction bases not matched to a gene: 8. The CDR3 spans 15 residues. Per the germline V gene, CDR1 is MNHEY and CDR2 is SMNVEV (reference sequence). CDR3 amino acids: CASSLIWGQNSPLHF. DNA for the CDR3: TGTGCCAGCAGTCTGATATGGGGACAGAATTCACCCCTCCACTTT.